Detailed here is one T cell receptor beta chain. The CDR3 is 17 residues long. Germline V gene sequence: CDR1 MGHRA, CDR2 YSYEKL. Between the trimmed V and J ends, which lost 0 bases and 6 bases, there was a span of 18 bases. In the naive CD8 group, cells lacked CD45RO and were positively selected for CCR7, so terminally differentiated effector memory CD45RA+ cells were left out. This entry comes from a study of shared clonotypes between healthy human individuals. Assay: immunoSEQ multiplex PCR; the TCRdb copy retains only in-frame clones and omits some. The repertoire has about 2 million clones, approximately 94% of them found once; the top ten carry 1% to 1.5%.

This clonotype was sampled from a man aged 18 to 30 in good health. The chain carries TRBV4-1 and TRBJ2-1; TRBD1 is a possible D gene (6 bases). Input material: naive CD8+ T cells sorted from blood. The CDR3 is CASSQDVETGVSNEQFF. CDR3 DNA: TGCGCCAGCAGCCAAGATGTTGAGACAGGCGTCAGCAATGAGCAGTTCTTC.